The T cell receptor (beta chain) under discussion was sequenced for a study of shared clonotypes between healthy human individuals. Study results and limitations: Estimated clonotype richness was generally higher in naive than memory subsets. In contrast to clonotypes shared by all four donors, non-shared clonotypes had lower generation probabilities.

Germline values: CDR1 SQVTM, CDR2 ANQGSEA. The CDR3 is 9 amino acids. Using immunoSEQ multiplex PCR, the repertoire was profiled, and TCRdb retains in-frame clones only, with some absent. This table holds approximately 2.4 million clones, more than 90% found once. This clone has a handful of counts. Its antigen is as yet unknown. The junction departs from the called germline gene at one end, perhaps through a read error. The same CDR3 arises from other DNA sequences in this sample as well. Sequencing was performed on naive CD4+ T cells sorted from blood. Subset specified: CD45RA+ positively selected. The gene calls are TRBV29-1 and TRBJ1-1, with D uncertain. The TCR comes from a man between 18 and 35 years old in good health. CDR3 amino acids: CSVEEEAFF. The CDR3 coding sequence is TGCAGCGTGGAAGAAGAAGCTTTCTTT.